This is a list of T cell receptor beta chains from one sample in a study of T-cell memory formation after mild COVID-19. In TCRdb, the 5' RACE reads were re-called with MiXCR into one record per CDR3 protein. In the table there are 58,000 or so distinct CDR3 sequences, roughly a quarter of which are singletons. Sequencing was done on a sample of PBMCs or a T cell subset sorted from them (not recorded which). Every receptor here comes from a man aged 18 to 30 who had mild COVID-19 (a few samples of this study predate the infection). Cell type and time point are not known. Each CDR3 is given with its conserved first and last residue. A D gene is named only where the DNA matches it firmly. Some rows have no size entry. The others give once, few or many, or a class for an expanded clone.

clone size,D gene,J gene,V gene,CDR3 DNA,CDR3 protein
few,.,TRBJ2-3,TRBV4-3,TGCGCCAGCAGCCCTGGTGGGGGACCAGATACGCAGTATTTT,CASSPGGGPDTQYF
.,.,TRBJ2-7,TRBV7-9,TGTGCCAGCAGCTCAAGGGCCGGCTACGAGCAGTACTTC,CASSSRAGYEQYF
.,.,TRBJ2-7,TRBV7-9,TGTGCCAGCAGCTTATCTTCAGGGAGGTACGAGCAGTACTTC,CASSLSSGRYEQYF
.,TRBD1,TRBJ1-5,TRBV5-1,TGCGCCAGCAGCTTGTACAGGGGCGCTCAGCCCCAGCATTTT,CASSLYRGAQPQHF
few,.,TRBJ1-1,TRBV7-9,TGTGCCAGCAGCTTGGGGAGGGCGGCTGAAGCTTTCTTT,CASSLGRAAEAFF
few,TRBD2,TRBJ2-5,TRBV3-1,TGTGCCAGCAGCCATCCAACTAGCGGGGAAGAGACCCAGTACTTC,CASSHPTSGEETQYF
.,.,TRBJ1-3,TRBV7-2,TGTGCCAGCAGCTTTGGGGTATCGGGAAACACCATATATTTT,CASSFGVSGNTIYF
many,TRBD2,TRBJ2-2,TRBV20-1,TGCAGTGCTAAGCGGGGGGACCCCGGGGAGCTGTTTTTT,CSAKRGDPGELFF
once,.,TRBJ1-5,TRBV7-2,TGTGCCAGCAGCGGCGACAGATCTCAGCCCCAGCATTTT,CASSGDRSQPQHF
.,.,TRBJ2-3,TRBV9,TGTGCCAGCAGCTTTTACGGGGGGCCCACAGATACGCAGTATTTT,CASSFYGGPTDTQYF
once,TRBD1,TRBJ2-5,TRBV29-1,TGCAGCGTTGAAGAAGGGACAGCTGGCCAGTACTTC,CSVEEGTAGQYF
few,.,TRBJ2-3,TRBV3-1,TGTGCCAGCAGCCAAGGGACGGCGAGCACAGATACGCAGTATTTT,CASSQGTASTDTQYF
.,.,TRBJ1-6,TRBV7-9,TGTGCCAGCAGCGACAGTTTTAGGATCCATAATTCACCCCTCCACTTT,CASSDSFRIHNSPLHF
.,TRBD2,TRBJ2-2,TRBV29-1,TGCAGCGTTCGGACTAGCGGGGGCCATAACACCGGGGAGCTGTTTTTT,CSVRTSGGHNTGELFF
many,TRBD1,TRBJ2-3,TRBV3-1,TGTGCCAGCAGCCTGGAGGGACAGGGCACAGATACGCAGTATTTT,CASSLEGQGTDTQYF
.,.,TRBJ2-7,TRBV7-9,TGTGCCAGCAGCTCTCTACGCAGTGGAGTCCCGTACTTC,CASSSLRSGVPYF
few,.,TRBJ1-1,TRBV7-8,TGTGCCAGCAGCTTGGAAGGGGCTGAAGCTTTCTTT,CASSLEGAEAFF
few,TRBD2,TRBJ2-5,TRBV29-1,TGCAGCGTTGATTGGGCGGGGGGGCCGGAGACCCAGTACTTC,CSVDWAGGPETQYF
many,.,TRBJ2-1,TRBV5-5,TGTGCCAGCAGGTTATCGGTGGGGCAGCCAGCCTACAATGAGCAGTTCTTC,CASRLSVGQPAYNEQFF
few,.,TRBJ2-5,TRBV5-1,TGCGCCAGCAGCTTAGACCCCGGGATCCAAGAGACCCAGTACTTC,CASSLDPGIQETQYF
few,TRBD1,TRBJ2-3,TRBV29-1,TGCAGCGTTGAATCGGCCGGGACAGGCGACAGCACAGATACGCAGTATTTT,CSVESAGTGDSTDTQYF
.,.,TRBJ2-7,TRBV4-1,TGCGCCAGCAGCCAAGTGAGGGGAAGCAAGTATTACGAGCAGTACTTC,CASSQVRGSKYYEQYF
few,.,TRBJ2-7,TRBV7-2,TGTGCCAGCAGCTTAACAGCCTACGAGCAGTACTTC,CASSLTAYEQYF